These 4 T cell receptor beta chains were all obtained from the same sample, sequenced in a study of cytomegalovirus exposure and HLA in healthy donors. The study ran its PCR with 60 Vbeta and 13 Jbeta primers. The table came from immunoSEQ multiplex PCR; TCRdb's copy has only in-frame clones and leaves some out. This listing includes tens of thousands of clones. Material for sequencing was PBMCs. Every receptor here comes from a man younger than 45 in good health and CMV-seropositive.

The V call is TRBV30, the J call TRBJ1-1, with no clear D. This CDR3 spans 13 amino acids. Trimming took off 3 bases at V and 3 bases at J, with 11 bases between the two ends. Germline loops: CDR1 GTSNPN, CDR2 SVGIG (reference sequence). CDR3 residues: CAWSPNIYTEAFF. The CDR3 DNA follows: TGTGCCTGGAGCCCCAACATTTACACTGAAGCTTTCTTT.

The chain has TRBV6-5 and TRBJ2-2; unclear D gene. Per the germline V gene, CDR1 is MNHEY and CDR2 is SVGAGI. The CDR3 covers 13 residues. Trimming removed 2 bases at V and 7 bases at J, with 8 bases between. CDR3 residues: CASSYQSGGELFF. The CDR3 DNA reads as TGTGCCAGCAGTTACCAATCGGGCGGGGAGCTGTTTTTT.

The chain employs TRBV19 and TRBJ1-1; D perhaps matches TRBD1 (6 bases). V was trimmed by 7 bases and J by 6 bases, leaving 18 bases between them. From germline, CDR1 is LNHDA and CDR2 SQIVND (reference sequence). This CDR3 region has 14 residues. CDR3 residues: CASIDRREGAEAFF. The CDR3 DNA follows: TGTGCCAGTATAGATCGGAGGGAGGGGGCTGAAGCTTTCTTT. The full variable domain, completed using reference TRBV19 and TRBJ1-1, is DGGITQSPKYLFRKEGQNVTLSCEQNLNHDAMYWYRQDPGQGLRLIYYSQIVNDFQKGDIAEGYSVSREKKESFPLTVTSAQKNPTAFYLCASIDRREGAEAFFGQGTRLTVV.

The chain links TRBV4-1 to TRBJ2-2; maybe TRBD1 (8 bases). The CDR3 sequence is 19 residues long. V lost 0 bases and J 5 bases, leaving 22 bases between the germline ends. Germline V gene data show CDR1 as MGHRA and CDR2 as YSYEKL. The CDR3 DNA reads as TGCGCCAGCAGCCAAGACAGGGGGCTTGCGGGAGAAGAAACCGGGGAGCTGTTTTTT. Its translation: CASSQDRGLAGEETGELFF.